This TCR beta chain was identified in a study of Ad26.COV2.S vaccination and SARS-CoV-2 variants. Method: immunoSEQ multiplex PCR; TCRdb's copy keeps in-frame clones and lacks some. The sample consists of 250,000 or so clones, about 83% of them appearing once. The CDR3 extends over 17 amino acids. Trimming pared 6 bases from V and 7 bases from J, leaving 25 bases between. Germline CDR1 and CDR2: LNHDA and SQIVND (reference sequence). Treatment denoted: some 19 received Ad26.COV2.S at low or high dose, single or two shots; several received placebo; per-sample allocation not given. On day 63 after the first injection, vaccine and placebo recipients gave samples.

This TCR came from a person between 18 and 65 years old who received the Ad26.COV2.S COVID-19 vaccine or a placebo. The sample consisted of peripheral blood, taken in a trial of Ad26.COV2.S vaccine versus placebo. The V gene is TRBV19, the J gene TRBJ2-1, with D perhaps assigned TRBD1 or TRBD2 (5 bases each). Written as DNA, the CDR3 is TGTGCCAGTAGCCCTGGTGGGCAGGTTCGGGGCTGGAATGAGCAGTTCTTC. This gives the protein CASSPGGQVRGWNEQFF.